A single sample is the source of the 5 T cell receptor beta chains below, sequenced in a study of immune reconstitution after stem cell transplant in scleroderma. TCRdb passed the RT-PCR reads through MiXCR, listing each CDR3 protein once. The sample lists about 5,600 distinct CDR3 sequences, 7% to 9% occurring once. This sample was taken before or after autologous hematopoietic stem cell transplantation (not recorded which). The receptors originated from a male donor with systemic sclerosis.

The CDR3 is CASSFFGGGSYEQYF. In DNA form, the CDR3 reads TGTGCCAGCAGCTTTTTCGGGGGCGGCTCCTACGAGCAGTACTTC. This chain joins TRBV7-2 and TRBJ2-7; either TRBD1 or TRBD2 may fit D (6 bases each). This CDR3 contains 15 residues. The V and J ends lost 3 bases and 0 bases respectively, with 12 bases between them. The germline V gene has CDR1 SGHTA and CDR2 FQGNSA.

CDR3 DNA: TGTGCCAGCAGTTATGGGGACAGGGGTTTCGCGTACACTGAAGCTTTCTTT. Protein product: CASSYGDRGFAYTEAFF. This chain connects TRBV6-5 to TRBJ1-1; 10 bases align to TRBD1. Germline CDR1 is MNHEY and CDR2 is SVGAGI. With 3 bases clipped from V and 3 bases from J, the junction kept 10 bases outside the gene matches. This CDR3 comprises 17 residues.

This chain connects TRBV7-2 to TRBJ2-1, with TRBD2 matching 12 bases. Germline values: CDR1 SGHTA, CDR2 FQGNSA. CDR3 length: 15 amino acids. V trimming: 5 bases; J trimming: 7 bases; junction bases outside the gene matches: 6. This chain's CDR3 is CASSRWTSGENEQFF. As DNA, the CDR3 is TGTGCCAGCAGCCGTTGGACTAGCGGGGAGAATGAGCAGTTCTTC.

The chain employs TRBV18 and TRBJ1-1, with a possible D match to TRBD1 (6 bases). Germline values: CDR1 KGHSH, CDR2 LQKENI. The CDR3 consists of 11 residues. V was pared by 5 bases and J by 8 bases, with 9 bases between. DNA for the CDR3: TGTGCCAGCTCAGGGACAACAGAAGCTTTCTTT. It yields the protein CASSGTTEAFF.

The chain combines TRBV20-1 with TRBJ2-2, with 8 bases lining up with TRBD2. CDR3 length: 13 amino acids. CDR1 and CDR2 (germline): DFQATT, SNEGSKA (reference sequence). V was pared by 6 bases and J by 6 bases, with 6 bases of the junction left unmatched. The CDR3 loop is CSAPTGGAGELFF. In DNA, the CDR3 is TGCAGTGCCCCTACCGGGGGGGCCGGGGAGCTGTTTTTT.